Listed here are 16 T cell receptor beta chains from one sample, sequenced in a study of blood T cell repertoires in COVID-19. Only in-frame clones appear in the TCRdb table, and some are missing; sequencing was by immunoSEQ multiplex PCR. This table has approximately 200,000 clones, 84% appearing once. The material sequenced was peripheral blood. The source of these receptors is a woman at least 80 years old with COVID-19, enrolled during active disease.

V and J are TRBV28 and TRBJ2-3; a possible D gene is TRBD2 (5 bases). Germline CDR1 MDHEN, CDR2 SYDVKM. The CDR3 sequence is 14 residues long. Between the trimmed V and J ends, which lost 7 bases and 6 bases, there was a span of 17 bases. CDR3 DNA: TGTGCCAGCACCACGGTGGGGTGGAGGGATACGCAGTATTTT. It encodes CASTTVGWRDTQYF.

The V and J genes are TRBV4-2 and TRBJ2-5; TRBD2 matches 12 bases. This CDR3 is built from 18 residues. V lost 0 bases and J lost 5; bases outside the gene matches: 10. Germline V gene data show CDR1 as LGHNA and CDR2 as YNFKEQ. CDR3 nucleotides: TGTGCCAGCAGCCAAGACACGTTACTAGCGGGGGGTGCGGAGACCCAGTACTTC. Translation gives CASSQDTLLAGGAETQYF.

The V gene is TRBV27, the J gene TRBJ1-4; maybe TRBD1 (6 bases). Per the germline V gene, CDR1 is MNHEY and CDR2 is SMNVEV (reference sequence). The ends were cut back, 5 bases at V and 7 bases at J, with 11 bases in the middle. CDR3 size: 13 residues. CDR3 residues: CASSRGGGEKLFF. The CDR3 DNA follows: TGTGCCAGCAGTAGGGGGGGAGGTGAAAAACTGTTTTTT.

V is TRBV24-1 and J is TRBJ2-3, with a tentative D call TRBD2 (6 bases). Germline V lookup: CDR1 KGHDR, CDR2 SFDVKD. Trimming removed 9 bases from V and 0 bases from J, with 12 bases in between. The CDR3 has 14 residues. The CDR3, as DNA: TGTGCCACCTCGAGGGGACTTAGCACAGATACGCAGTATTTT. Translated: CATSRGLSTDTQYF.

The chain carries TRBV21-1 and TRBJ1-2; TRBD1, the D gene given by the table, was not confirmed from the DNA. TRBV21-1 is termed a pseudogene. CDR3 length equals 19 residues. The CDR3 protein is CASTKIGGTGGDHYYGYTF. The CDR3 coding sequence is TGTGCCAGCACTAAAATTGGAGGGACAGGGGGAGACCATTACTATGGCTACACCTTC.

About this clone itself: This same CDR3 is encoded by further DNA sequences in the sample. The V and J genes are TRBV7-8 and TRBJ1-2, with no clear D. Germline V CDR1 and CDR2: SGHVS, FQNEAQ. The CDR3 has 14 amino acids. The germline V and J ends were trimmed by 0 bases and 0 bases, with 5 bases remaining between them. DNA for the CDR3: TGTGCCAGCAGCTTAGCAGGAGCTAACTATGGCTACACCTTC. Protein product: CASSLAGANYGYTF.

The rearrangement uses TRBV18 and TRBJ1-2; D gene ambiguous. Germline V CDR1 and CDR2: KGHSH, LQKENI. V was clipped by 0 bases and J by 1 base, with 6 bases between them. The CDR3 length is 14 residues. The CDR3 sequence: CASSPPANNYGYTF. The CDR3 DNA is TGTGCCAGCTCACCACCGGCCAATAACTATGGCTACACCTTC.

J is TRBJ1-5 and V is TRBV6-6; 9 bases align to TRBD1. CDR3 length: 16 amino acids. V lost 5 bases to trimming and J lost 2 bases; unmatched junction nucleotides: 7. Germline V CDR1 and CDR2: MNHNY, SVGAGI (reference sequence). This chain's CDR3 is CASSLQTGGGNQPQHF. The CDR3 DNA follows: TGTGCCAGCAGTCTACAGACAGGGGGAGGCAATCAGCCCCAGCATTTT.

V and J are TRBV28 and TRBJ2-2; D may be TRBD1 (6 bases). V was pared by 4 bases and J by 8 bases, with 17 bases between. The germline CDR1 and CDR2 sequences are MDHEN and SYDVKM. The CDR3 is 15 amino acids. CDR3 DNA sequence: TGTGCCAGCAGTTCGACTGGACAGCTTCAGGGGGAGCTGTTTTTT. It is translated as CASSSTGQLQGELFF.

The V call is TRBV7-9, the J call TRBJ1-6; 9 nucleotides align to TRBD1. V trimming: 2 bases; J trimming: 11 bases; junction bases outside the gene matches: 7. CDR1 is SEHNR, CDR2 FQNEAQ, per germline (reference sequence). The CDR3 runs 15 residues. CDR3 sequence (DNA): TGTGCCAGCAGCTTATCTACCGGGACAGGGACACCCCTCCACTTT. It is translated as CASSLSTGTGTPLHF.

This chain connects TRBV18 to TRBJ1-4, with D possibly being TRBD1 (6 bases). Germline CDR1 and CDR2: KGHSH and LQKENI. The CDR3 extends over 15 amino acids. V gave up 0 bases and J gave up 5 bases, with 10 bases separating them. The CDR3 DNA follows: TGTGCCAGCTCACCACCAGGGGGTGAGAATGAAAAACTGTTTTTT. Translating gives CASSPPGGENEKLFF.

V gene TRBV7-2 combines with J gene TRBJ2-7; a possible D gene is TRBD1 (5 bases). CDR3 length equals 11 residues. Germline V gene sequence: CDR1 SGHTA, CDR2 FQGNSA. Trimming stripped 8 bases from V and 2 bases from J, with 7 bases between. In nucleotides, the CDR3 is TGTGCCAGCTCGACAGCCTACGAGCAGTACTTC. Translated, it gives CASSTAYEQYF.

This chain joins TRBV11-2 and TRBJ1-1; 7 bases are a match to TRBD1. The germline V gene has CDR1 SGHAT and CDR2 FQNNGV. J lost 5 bases, V lost 1 base, and 4 bases had no gene match. The CDR3 length is 14 residues. The CDR3 DNA reads TGTGCCAGCAGCTTAGCAACAGGGGAGACTGAAGCTTTCTTT. Protein sequence: CASSLATGETEAFF.

The rearrangement joins TRBV9 to TRBJ2-2, with 10 bases fitting TRBD2. CDR3 length equals 16 residues. The junction had 0 bases not matched to a gene; V was cut back by 0 bases and J by 1 base. The V gene's germline CDR1 is SGDLS and CDR2 YYNGEE. For the CDR3, the DNA is TGTGCCAGCAGCGTAGGGACTAGCGGGAACACCGGGGAGCTGTTTTTT. As protein: CASSVGTSGNTGELFF.

This clone was counted only a few times. This chain connects TRBV9 to TRBJ1-2, with D possibly being TRBD1 (5 bases). In germline, CDR1 is SGDLS, CDR2 YYNGEE. Trimming removed 4 bases at V and 4 bases at J, with 11 bases between. CDR3 length equals 13 residues. The CDR3 spells CASSSDNAYGYTF. In DNA, the CDR3 is TGTGCCAGCAGCTCGGACAATGCCTATGGCTACACCTTC.

The chain carries TRBV7-2 and TRBJ1-1; 7 nucleotides line up with TRBD1. Germline values: CDR1 SGHTA, CDR2 FQGNSA. This CDR3 comprises 14 residues. The J segment lost 0 bases and the V segment lost 5 bases, leaving 3 bases of the junction unmatched. This CDR3 is CASSVDRVNTEAFF. The DNA of the CDR3 is TGTGCCAGCAGCGTAGACAGGGTGAACACTGAAGCTTTCTTT.